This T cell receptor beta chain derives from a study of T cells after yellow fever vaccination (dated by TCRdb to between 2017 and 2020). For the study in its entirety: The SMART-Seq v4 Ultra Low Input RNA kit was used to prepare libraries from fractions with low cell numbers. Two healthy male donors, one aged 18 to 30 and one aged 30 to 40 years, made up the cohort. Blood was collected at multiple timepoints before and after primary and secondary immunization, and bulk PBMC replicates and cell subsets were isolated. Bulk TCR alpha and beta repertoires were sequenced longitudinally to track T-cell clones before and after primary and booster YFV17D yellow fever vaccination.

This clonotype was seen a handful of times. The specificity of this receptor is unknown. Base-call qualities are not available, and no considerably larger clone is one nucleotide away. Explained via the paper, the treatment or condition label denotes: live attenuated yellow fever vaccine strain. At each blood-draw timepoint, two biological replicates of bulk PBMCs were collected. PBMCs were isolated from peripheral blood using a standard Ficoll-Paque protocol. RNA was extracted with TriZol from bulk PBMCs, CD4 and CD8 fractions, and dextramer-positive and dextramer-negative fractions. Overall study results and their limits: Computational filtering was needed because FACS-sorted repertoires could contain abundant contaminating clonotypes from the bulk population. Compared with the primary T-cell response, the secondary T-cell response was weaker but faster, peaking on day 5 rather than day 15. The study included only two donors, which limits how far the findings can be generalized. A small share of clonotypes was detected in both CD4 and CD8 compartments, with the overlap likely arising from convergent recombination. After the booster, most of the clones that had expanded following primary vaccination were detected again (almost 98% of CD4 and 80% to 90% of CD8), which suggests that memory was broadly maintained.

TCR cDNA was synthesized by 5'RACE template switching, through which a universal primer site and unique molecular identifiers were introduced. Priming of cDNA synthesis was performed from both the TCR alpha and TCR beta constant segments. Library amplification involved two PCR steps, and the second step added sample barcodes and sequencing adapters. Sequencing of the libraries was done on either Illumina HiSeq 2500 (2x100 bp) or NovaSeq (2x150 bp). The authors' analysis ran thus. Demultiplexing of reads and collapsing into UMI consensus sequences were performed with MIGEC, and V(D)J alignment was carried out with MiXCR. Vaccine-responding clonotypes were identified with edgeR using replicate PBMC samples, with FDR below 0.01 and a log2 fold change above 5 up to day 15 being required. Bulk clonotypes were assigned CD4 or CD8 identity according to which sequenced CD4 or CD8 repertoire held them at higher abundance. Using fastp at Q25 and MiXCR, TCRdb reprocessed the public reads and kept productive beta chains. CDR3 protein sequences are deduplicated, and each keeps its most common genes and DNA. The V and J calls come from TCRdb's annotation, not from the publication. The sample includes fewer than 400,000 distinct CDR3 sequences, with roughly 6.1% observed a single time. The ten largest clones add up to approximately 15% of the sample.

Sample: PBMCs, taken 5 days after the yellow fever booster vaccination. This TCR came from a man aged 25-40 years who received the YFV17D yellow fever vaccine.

The DNA sequence is TGTGCCAGCAGCCCTAGCGGGAGGGCCCAGAATGAGCAGTTCTTC. This codes for CASSPSGRAQNEQFF. The rearranged segments are TRBV7-2 and TRBJ2-1, with 12 bases matching TRBD2. The CDR3, from cysteine to phenylalanine, totals 15 residues. Only the CDR3 DNA stays, 45 bases, in frame from base 1. Per the germline V gene, SGHTA is the CDR1 and FQGNSA is the CDR2. V has 5 bases trimmed and J has 7 bases trimmed; junction bases matching no gene number 6.